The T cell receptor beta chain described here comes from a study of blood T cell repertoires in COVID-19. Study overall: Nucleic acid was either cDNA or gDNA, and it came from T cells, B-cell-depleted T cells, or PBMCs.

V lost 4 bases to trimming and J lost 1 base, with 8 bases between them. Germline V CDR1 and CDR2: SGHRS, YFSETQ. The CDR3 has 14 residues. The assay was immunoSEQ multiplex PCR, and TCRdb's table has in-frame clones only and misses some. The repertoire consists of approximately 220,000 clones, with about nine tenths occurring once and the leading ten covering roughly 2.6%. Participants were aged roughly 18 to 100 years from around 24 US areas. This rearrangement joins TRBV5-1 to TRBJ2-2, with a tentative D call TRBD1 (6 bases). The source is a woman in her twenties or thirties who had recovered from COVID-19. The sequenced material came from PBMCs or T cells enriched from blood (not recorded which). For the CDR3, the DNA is TGCGCCAGCAGCAAGGGACAGAACACCGGGGAGCTGTTTTTT. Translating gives CASSKGQNTGELFF.